This T cell receptor (beta chain) is from a study of shared clonotypes between healthy human individuals (dated by TCRdb to 2018 to 2020). For context, the study as a whole: The cohort comprised a couple of women and three men aged 18 to 49 years. For each donor, three plates each were used for CD4 naive and CD4 memory, two plates were used for CD8 naive, and one plate was used for CD8 memory. To estimate repertoire size and how much clonotypes are shared between individuals, the study performed deep sequencing of blood TCR repertoires from 4 to 6 healthy adults. Libraries were prepared and TCR repertoires were sequenced by different laboratories using diverse techniques, in order to increase sequencing depth and limit assay-specific biases. Leukapheresis yielded between about 0.8 and 8.9 billion PBMCs per donor.

The donors were healthy, HIV-negative adults with no recently reported acute infections or vaccinations. All donors were Caucasian adults living in Nashville, Tennessee, USA. CD8 memory samples combined magnetically selected CD45RO+ cells with CCR7-negative CD45RA+ effector memory (TemRA) cells. Blood was obtained by leukapheresis, after which PBMCs were separated by Ficoll-Histopaque density gradient centrifugation and cryopreserved in liquid nitrogen vapor phase. Analytical flow cytometry was used to check the purity and quantity of every magnetically sorted T cell population. Genomic DNA was isolated from each sorted fraction and quantified by UV absorbance on a Nanodrop 2000c. Remarks on this clone: Its binding antigen is unknown. No quality values exist for individual bases; no much larger clone is one base distant.

Beyond this particular receptor, the publication reports: Sampling was restricted to blood, and TCR repertoires in tissue are likely to differ from TCR repertoires in blood. Compared with non-shared clonotypes, the clonotypes found in all four sorted-subset donors had higher generation probabilities. Sharing across a handful of donors was observed for about 5% of naive CD4, under 4% of naive CD8, 2% to 2.5% of memory CD4, and roughly 0.43% of memory CD8 clonotypes. Naive subsets generally had larger estimated clonotype richness than memory subsets did. Incomplete sequencing was indicated by rarefaction of sorted-subset datasets, despite the large sequencing depth. Because the study included only a small number of donors, the genetic and exposure-history diversity represented was limited. Based on pairwise subsampling, the degree of clonotype sharing among donors was expected to be affected by sequencing depth.

TCR CDR3 regions were amplified from genomic DNA by multiplex PCR using the deep immunoSEQ assay. Genomic DNA extracted from each cell subset was distributed evenly over all wells of several immunoSEQ 96-well plates, and each plate served as one replicate. For sorted subsets, each replicate PCR was loaded with roughly 190 ng genomic DNA, equivalent to 25,000 to 35,000 T cell genomes. Purified libraries were quantified with a Qubit 3.0 fluorometer, sized on a Bioanalyzer 2100, and re-quantified with the KAPA Library Quantification kit. Each immunoSEQ 96-well plate was sequenced on its own single-read 150-cycle Illumina NextSeq 550 flow cell. Under the source paper's analysis protocol: The immunoSEQ output contained only junctional sequences without quality scores, so filtering could not match that applied to full-length reads. To assign V/J genes and CDR3, sequences were annotated using PyIR, a Python wrapper for IgBLAST v1.9, with IMGT germline references. Reads with weak V/J assignments (E-value above 1e-6), missing CDR3, stop codons, out-of-frame junctions, or ambiguous translated residues were removed. V3J clonotypes were defined by identical inferred V gene, J gene, and CDR3 amino acid sequence. Percentage overlap between repertoires was calculated by dividing the number of shared unique clonotypes by the size of the smaller repertoire. RTK rarefaction, the Chao1 estimator, and Recon v2.1 estimates of unobserved clonotypes were used to assess repertoire richness. Generation probabilities were computed with OLGA for all TCRbeta clonotypes obtained by the gDNA method from a few donors. In TCRdb, the immuneACCESS table is reduced to in-frame sequences with V and J assigned. These tables do not hold every clone; where another copy was compared, an unresolved V gene accounts for under half, and the others remain unexplained. The V and J calls and clone size come from that table; D and trimming were worked out from the DNA. Here the sample has about 690,000 clones; roughly 87% occur a single time. Clones ranked in the top ten supply about a third of the sample.

What was sequenced was memory CD8+ T cells from PBMCs. The sample's cell subset or site label, decoded: CD45RO+ cells pooled with CCR7-negative TemRA cells. The TCR comes from a man between 18 and 35 years old in good health. Some clones in this sample may be carry-over from other donors' samples.

The sequenced DNA: TGTGCCAGTAGTATTTTGTCTAGCAGGGAAAACATTCAGTACTTC. The encoded protein is CASSILSSRENIQYF. The sequence is built from TRBV19 and TRBJ2-4; the D element might be TRBD1 or TRBD2, as each aligns at 5 bases. The CDR1 and CDR2 encoded by the germline V gene (reference sequence) are LNHDA and SQIVND. The CDR3, cysteine through phenylalanine, is 15 amino acids long. Just CDR3 DNA is preserved here, 45 bases in frame from base 1. V lost 3 bases and J lost 5 bases; the stretch between them is 14 bases long.